The 12 T cell receptor beta chains presented below share a single source sample, sequenced in a study of identical twins. TCRdb redid the calling of the 5' RACE reads with MiXCR, one entry per CDR3 protein. The sample comprises approximately 220,000 distinct CDR3 sequences, 7.5% of which are singletons, and 1.9% rests with the top ten. The same data also went into a second study, on yellow fever vaccine responses in identical twins.

Sequences were obtained from memory (CD45RO+) T cells sorted from blood. The source is a woman aged 18 to 35 in good health.

This clonotype was seen repeatedly, ten times or more. The rearrangement links TRBV7-2 to TRBJ2-4; possibly TRBD2 for D (6 bases). Trimming left V 3 bases short and J 2 bases short, with 8 bases between. CDR1 SGHTA and CDR2 FQGNSA come from the germline V gene. The CDR3 spans 14 residues. CDR3 amino acids: CASSFGGSKNIQYF. DNA for the CDR3: TGTGCCAGCAGCTTCGGGGGATCCAAAAACATTCAGTACTTC.

The chain couples TRBV4-3 to TRBJ2-2; weak D call: TRBD2 (5 bases). Germline V CDR1 and CDR2: LGHNA, YSLEER. CDR3 length equals 19 residues. The germline V and J ends were trimmed by 1 base and 2 bases, with 20 bases remaining between them. The CDR3 protein is CASSQVLPSFEVNTGELFF. CDR3 nucleotides: TGCGCCAGCAGCCAAGTCCTACCTAGCTTCGAAGTTAACACCGGGGAGCTGTTTTTT.

V usage is TRBV11-2 and J usage is TRBJ2-2; 10 nucleotides agree with TRBD2. The CDR3 runs to 15 residues. V shed 1 base and J 7 bases; nucleotides not matched to a gene: 3. Germline V CDR1 and CDR2: SGHAT, FQNNGV. CDR3 coding DNA: TGTGCCAGCAGCTTAGCAGCGGGAGGGGTCGGGGAGCTGTTTTTT. Protein sequence: CASSLAAGGVGELFF.

This clonotype was detected a few times. The rearrangement links TRBV7-8 to TRBJ2-4, with 12 bases that match TRBD1. This CDR3 region has 19 residues. Germline CDR1 reads SGHVS; CDR2 reads FQNEAQ. J gave up 0 bases and V 4 bases, and 10 bases lay outside the gene matches. CDR3 coding DNA: TGTGCCAGCAGCTCCGTCTCCGGGACAGGGGGCTTAGCCAAAAACATTCAGTACTTC. This codes for CASSSVSGTGGLAKNIQYF.

Many counts were recorded for this clonotype. The rearrangement uses TRBV28 and TRBJ2-7, with D possibly matching TRBD1 (6 bases). The germline V gene encodes CDR1 MDHEN and CDR2 SYDVKM. Trimming took off 2 bases at V and 7 bases at J, with 6 bases between the two ends. This CDR3 is built from 11 residues. The CDR3 is CASSLDREQYF. DNA of the CDR3: TGTGCCAGCAGTTTAGACAGGGAGCAGTACTTC.

This clonotype was counted ten times or more. The chain recombines TRBV20-1 with TRBJ1-2; 11 nucleotides agree with TRBD1. Germline CDR1 and CDR2: DFQATT and SNEGSKA (reference sequence). The J segment lost 6 bases and the V segment lost 0 bases, leaving 6 bases of the junction unmatched. The CDR3 consists of 15 residues. For the CDR3, the DNA is TGCAGTGCTAGAGATAGGACAGGGGGCGAACATGGCTACACCTTC. Its protein product is CSARDRTGGEHGYTF.

This clonotype came up a few times. CDR3 bases: TGCAGTGCCATGGGTGGGAGAGCCTACGAGCAGTACTTC. Amino acids: CSAMGGRAYEQYF. V is TRBV20-1 and J is TRBJ2-7; tentatively, D is TRBD2 (5 bases). Trimming pared 6 bases from V and 2 bases from J, leaving 14 bases between. From germline, CDR1 is DFQATT and CDR2 SNEGSKA (reference sequence). The CDR3 covers 13 residues.

The rearrangement links TRBV12-3 or TRBV12-4 to TRBJ1-6, with TRBD1 as a possible D gene (5 bases). The germline V and J ends were trimmed by 6 bases and 7 bases, with 16 bases remaining between them. This CDR3 spans 15 amino acids. The CDR3: CASSEAGTRNSPLHF. CDR3 nucleotide sequence: TGTGCCAGCAGCGAGGCCGGGACTCGGAATTCACCCCTCCACTTT.

This clonotype was seen ten or more times. The chain uses TRBV5-1 and TRBJ2-6; the D gene is possibly TRBD1 (6 bases). In germline, CDR1 is SGHRS, CDR2 YFSETQ. The V end was cut by 0 bases, the J end by 0 bases, with 7 bases between. This CDR3 has 16 amino acids. CDR3 bases: TGCGCCAGCAGCTTGGACAGGGCCTCTGGGGCCAACGTCCTGACTTTC. Translating it yields CASSLDRASGANVLTF.

This clonotype showed up just a few times. The gene calls are TRBV3-1 and TRBJ1-1; 7 bases are shared with TRBD1. Germline loops: CDR1 LGHDT, CDR2 YNNKEL (reference sequence). The CDR3 runs to 13 residues. The ends lost 2 bases at V and 5 bases at J; junction bases unmatched: 2. The CDR3 DNA reads as TGTGCCAGCAGCCAAAACAGGGGTACTGAAGCTTTCTTT. Translation: CASSQNRGTEAFF.

In its sample, this clonotype was seen many times. The V gene is TRBV28, the J gene TRBJ2-7; a possible D gene is TRBD1 (6 bases). This CDR3 spans 14 amino acids. Trimming removed 6 bases from V and 7 bases from J, with 19 bases in between. Germline V gene sequence: CDR1 MDHEN, CDR2 SYDVKM. CDR3 sequence reads: CASRSHRALGEQYF. The CDR3 DNA sequence: TGTGCCAGCAGATCACACAGGGCCCTGGGAGAGCAGTACTTC. Using reference TRBV28 and TRBJ2-7 for the parts outside the CDR3, the full variable domain is DVKVTQSSRYLVKRTGEKVFLECVQDMDHENMFWYRQDPGLGLRLIYFSYDVKMKEKGDIPEGYSVSREKKERFSLILESASTNQTSMYLCASRSHRALGEQYFGPGTRLTVT.

This clonotype appeared many times. The V call is TRBV4-2, the J call TRBJ2-7; 10 bases are a match to TRBD2. V lost 1 base, J lost 3 bases, and 6 bases stayed unmatched. CDR1 is LGHNA, CDR2 YNFKEQ, per germline. CDR3 size: 16 residues. The CDR3 sequence is CASSQAGLAKSYEQYF. Written as DNA, the CDR3 is TGTGCCAGCAGCCAAGCGGGACTAGCGAAGAGCTACGAGCAGTACTTC.